This record concerns one T cell receptor (beta chain) sequence. This entry is derived from a study of blood T cells in healthy people across ages. Collection of 8.5 to 10 milliliters of peripheral blood was performed for each donor. From germline, CDR1 is SGHTA and CDR2 FQGNSA. CDR3 size: 14 residues. V lost 3 bases and J lost 7, with 13 bases in between. With a J-beta primer mix and a sample-barcoded 5' primer, a second PCR ran about 6 to 11 cycles. Every sample gave at least 3 million paired-end reads containing CDR3. One entry per CDR3 protein results from TCRdb running MiXCR on the 5' RACE reads. Of about 1 million distinct CDR3 sequences detected, over 35% appear once; the ten largest clones hold about 20%.

Sequenced sample: blood. The chain recombines TRBV7-2 with TRBJ2-1; weak D call: TRBD1 (6 bases). This receptor was obtained from a woman aged 60-75 years in good health. This CDR3 is CASSLSVGQNEQFF. In DNA, the CDR3 is TGTGCCAGCAGCTTGAGTGTGGGACAAAATGAGCAGTTCTTC.